The clone carrying this T cell receptor (beta chain) was seen only a few times. As yet, its antigen is unknown. MiXCR, run by TCRdb on the reads, gives a single entry per CDR3 protein. The repertoire holds more than 250,000 distinct CDR3 sequences, with 25% as singletons. The data were taken from a study of T cell repertoires in cytomegalovirus infection. Findings of the study overall: Summed frequency of shared TCR beta families picked out CMV carriers who also had the relevant HLA.

The V gene end was trimmed by 5 bases and the J gene end by 0 bases; junction bases not matched to a gene: 14. There are 18 residues in the CDR3. This TCR was sampled from a human donor in good health (CMV status not recorded). Some clones in this sample may be carry-over from other donors' samples. The sample consisted of cultured PBMCs, taken from culture after CMV antigen stimulation. This rearrangement joins TRBV12-3 or TRBV12-4 to TRBJ1-1; TRBD1 aligns across 8 bases. The chain's CDR3 is CASSDPGDRPPLNTEAFF. As DNA, the CDR3 is TGTGCCAGCAGTGACCCTGGGGACAGGCCTCCTTTGAACACTGAAGCTTTCTTT.